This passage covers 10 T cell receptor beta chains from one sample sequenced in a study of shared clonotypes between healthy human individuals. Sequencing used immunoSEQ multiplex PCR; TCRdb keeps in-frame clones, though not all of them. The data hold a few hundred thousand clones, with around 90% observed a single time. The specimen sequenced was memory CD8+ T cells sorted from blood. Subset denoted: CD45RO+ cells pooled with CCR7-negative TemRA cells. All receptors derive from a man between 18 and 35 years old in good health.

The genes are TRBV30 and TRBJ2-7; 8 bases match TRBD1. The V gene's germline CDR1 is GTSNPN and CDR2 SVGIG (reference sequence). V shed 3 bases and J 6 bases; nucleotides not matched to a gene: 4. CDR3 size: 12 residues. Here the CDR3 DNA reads TGTGCCTGGAGCGGGACAGGCGGCGAGCAGTACTTC. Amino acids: CAWSGTGGEQYF.

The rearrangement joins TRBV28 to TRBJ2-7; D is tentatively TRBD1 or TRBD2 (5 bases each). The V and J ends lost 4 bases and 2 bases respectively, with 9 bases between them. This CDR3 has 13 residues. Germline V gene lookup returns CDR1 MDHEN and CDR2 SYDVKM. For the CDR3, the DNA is TGTGCCAGCAGTTGGGGACCGCCCTACGAGCAGTACTTC. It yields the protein CASSWGPPYEQYF. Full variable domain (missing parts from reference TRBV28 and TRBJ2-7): DVKVTQSSRYLVKRTGEKVFLECVQDMDHENMFWYRQDPGLGLRLIYFSYDVKMKEKGDIPEGYSVSREKKERFSLILESASTNQTSMYLCASSWGPPYEQYFGPGTRLTVT.

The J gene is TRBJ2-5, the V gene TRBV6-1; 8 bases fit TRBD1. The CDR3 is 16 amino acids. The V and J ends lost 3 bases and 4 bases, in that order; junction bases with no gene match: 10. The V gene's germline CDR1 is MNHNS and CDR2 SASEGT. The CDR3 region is CASSDQDRVIGETQYF. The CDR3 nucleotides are TGTGCCAGCAGTGACCAGGACAGGGTAATCGGAGAGACCCAGTACTTC.

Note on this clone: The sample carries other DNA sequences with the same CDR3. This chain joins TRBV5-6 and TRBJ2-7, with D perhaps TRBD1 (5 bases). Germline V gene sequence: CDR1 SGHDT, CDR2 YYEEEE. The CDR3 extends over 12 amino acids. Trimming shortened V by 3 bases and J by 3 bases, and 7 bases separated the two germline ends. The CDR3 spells CASSSQGYEQYF. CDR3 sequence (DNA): TGTGCCAGCAGCTCCCAGGGCTACGAGCAGTACTTC. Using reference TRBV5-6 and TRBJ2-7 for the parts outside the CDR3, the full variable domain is DAGVTQSPTHLIKTRGQQVTLRCSPKSGHDTVSWYQQALGQGPQFIFQYYEEEERQRGNFPDRFSGHQFPNYSSELNVNALLLGDSALYLCASSSQGYEQYFGPGTRLTVT.

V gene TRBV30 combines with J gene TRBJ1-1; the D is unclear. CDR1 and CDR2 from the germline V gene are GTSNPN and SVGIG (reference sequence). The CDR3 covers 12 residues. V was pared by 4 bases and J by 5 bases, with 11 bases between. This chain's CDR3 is CAWTGVRTEAFF. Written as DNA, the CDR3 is TGTGCCTGGACCGGGGTGAGGACTGAAGCTTTCTTT.

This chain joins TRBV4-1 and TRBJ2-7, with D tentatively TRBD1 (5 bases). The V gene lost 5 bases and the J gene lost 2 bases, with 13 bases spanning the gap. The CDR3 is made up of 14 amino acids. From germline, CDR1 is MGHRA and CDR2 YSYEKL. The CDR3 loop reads CASSSRQFAYEQYF. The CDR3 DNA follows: TGCGCCAGCAGCTCCCGACAGTTCGCCTACGAGCAGTACTTC.

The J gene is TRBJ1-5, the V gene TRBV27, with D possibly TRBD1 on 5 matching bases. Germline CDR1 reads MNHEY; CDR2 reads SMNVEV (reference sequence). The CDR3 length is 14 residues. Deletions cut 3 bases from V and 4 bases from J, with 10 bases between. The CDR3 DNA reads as TGTGCCAGCAGTTTCACCGGGGCAAATCAGCCCCAGCATTTT. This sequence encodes CASSFTGANQPQHF.

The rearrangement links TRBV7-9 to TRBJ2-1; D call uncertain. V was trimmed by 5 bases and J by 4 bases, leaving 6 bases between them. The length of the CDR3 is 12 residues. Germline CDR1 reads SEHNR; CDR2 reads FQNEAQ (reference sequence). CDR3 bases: TGTGCCAGCAGCCATCTTTACAATGAGCAGTTCTTC. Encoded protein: CASSHLYNEQFF. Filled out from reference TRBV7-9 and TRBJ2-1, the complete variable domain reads DTGVSQNPRHKITKRGQNVTFRCDPISEHNRLYWYRQTLGQGPEFLTYFQNEAQLEKSRLLSDRFSAERPKGSFSTLEIQRTEQGDSAMYLCASSHLYNEQFFGPGTRLTVL.

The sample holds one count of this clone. The CDR3 bases are TGTGCCAGCAGTCCGGGACTAGCTTTCAATGAGCAGTTCTTC. It is translated as CASSPGLAFNEQFF. The chain employs TRBV27 and TRBJ2-1, with 9 bases fitting TRBD2. Germline V CDR1 and CDR2: MNHEY, SMNVEV (reference sequence). The length of the CDR3 is 14 residues. V was pared by 5 bases and J by 6 bases, with 5 bases of the junction left unmatched.

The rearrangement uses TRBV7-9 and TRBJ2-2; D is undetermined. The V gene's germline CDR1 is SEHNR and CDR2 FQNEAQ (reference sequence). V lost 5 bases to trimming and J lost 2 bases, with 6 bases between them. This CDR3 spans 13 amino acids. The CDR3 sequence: CASSHINTGELFF. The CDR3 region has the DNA TGTGCCAGCAGCCACATAAACACCGGGGAGCTGTTTTTT. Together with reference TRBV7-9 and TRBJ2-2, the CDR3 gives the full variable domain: DTGVSQNPRHKITKRGQNVTFRCDPISEHNRLYWYRQTLGQGPEFLTYFQNEAQLEKSRLLSDRFSAERPKGSFSTLEIQRTEQGDSAMYLCASSHINTGELFFGEGSRLTVL.